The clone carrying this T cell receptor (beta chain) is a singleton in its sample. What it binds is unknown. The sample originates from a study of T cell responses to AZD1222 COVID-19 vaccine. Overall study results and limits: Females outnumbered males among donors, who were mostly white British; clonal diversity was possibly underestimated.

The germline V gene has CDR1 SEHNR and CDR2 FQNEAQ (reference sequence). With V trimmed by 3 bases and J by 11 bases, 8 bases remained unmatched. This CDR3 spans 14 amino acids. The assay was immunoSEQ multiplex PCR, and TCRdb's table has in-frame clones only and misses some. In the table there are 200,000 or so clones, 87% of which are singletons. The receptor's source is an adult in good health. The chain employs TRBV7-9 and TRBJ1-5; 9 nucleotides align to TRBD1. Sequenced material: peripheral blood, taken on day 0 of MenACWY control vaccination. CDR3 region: CASSFGTGPGAQHF. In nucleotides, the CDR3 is TGTGCCAGCAGCTTTGGGACAGGGCCGGGAGCCCAGCATTTT.